The 27 T cell receptor beta chains listed next were all sequenced from one sample in a study of CD4 T cells in relation to SARS-CoV-2 and coronaviruses. Repertoires were generated with immunoSEQ multiplex PCR, while TCRdb's copy carries only in-frame clones and drops some. The sample has under 20,000 clones; roughly 80% are singletons. These receptors lack a known antigen. Before the COVID-19 pandemic, during about 2010-2018, CD4+ T cells were taken from unexposed donors. CD4+ T cells were isolated from the cells after around 10 days of culture. The specimen sequenced was CD4+ T cells from PBMCs, cultured in vitro. These TCRs come from a human donor in good health.

J is TRBJ1-2 and V is TRBV29-1; 8 bases are shared with TRBD1. CDR3 length: 13 residues. The trim removed 1 base at V and 8 bases at J, leaving 6 bases unmatched. Per the germline V gene, CDR1 is SQVTM and CDR2 is ANQGSEA. The CDR3: CSVEGTGRGGYTF. The DNA of the CDR3 is TGCAGCGTTGAAGGGACAGGGAGGGGCGGCTACACCTTC.

The sample holds a few counts of this clone. The V call is TRBV9, the J call TRBJ2-1; a possible D gene is TRBD2 (6 bases). This CDR3 has 15 residues. Deletions cut 2 bases from V and 14 bases from J, with 23 bases between. CDR1 SGDLS and CDR2 YYNGEE come from the germline V gene. For the CDR3, the DNA is TGTGCCAGCAGCGTCACCCCCGAAGAAGGAGGGTTGAAGTTCTTC. It specifies CASSVTPEEGGLKFF.

This chain joins TRBV6-4 and TRBJ1-1; D is ambiguous. The CDR3 loop spans 15 amino acids. Trimming shortened V by 5 bases and J by 0 bases, and 13 bases separated the two germline ends. Germline lookup yields CDR1 MRHNA and CDR2 SNTAGT. For the CDR3, the DNA is TGTGCCAGCAGTTTGGACGCCAGCATGAACACTGAAGCTTTCTTT. This gives the protein CASSLDASMNTEAFF.

This clone was seen only a few times. The rearrangement joins TRBV7-8 to TRBJ2-5; tentative D call: TRBD2 (5 bases). V lost 5 bases to trimming and J lost 0 bases, with 10 bases between them. This CDR3 contains 14 residues. Germline V lookup: CDR1 SGHVS, CDR2 FQNEAQ. DNA of the CDR3: TGTGCCAGCAGCCCGACGGGGTACCAAGAGACCCAGTACTTC. Amino acid sequence: CASSPTGYQETQYF.

The chain combines TRBV6-4 with TRBJ2-6; 13 bases align to TRBD2. This CDR3 region has 17 residues. Trimming took 5 bases from V and 2 from J; bases not matched to a gene: 3. The V gene's germline CDR1 is MRHNA and CDR2 SNTAGT. Here the CDR3 DNA reads TGTGCCAGCAGTTTGACTAGCGGGGGGACTGGGGCCAACGTCCTGACTTTC. It yields the protein CASSLTSGGTGANVLTF.

This chain links TRBV27 with TRBJ2-1; 7 bases align to TRBD2. Germline V gene data show CDR1 as MNHEY and CDR2 as SMNVEV (reference sequence). The CDR3 sequence is 16 residues long. J gave up 6 bases and V 3 bases, and 11 bases lay outside the gene matches. The CDR3 loop reads CASSLQGGRTANEQFF. The CDR3 nucleotides are TGTGCCAGCAGTTTGCAGGGCGGGAGAACCGCCAATGAGCAGTTCTTC.

This clone was seen a single time. The chain employs TRBV29-1 and TRBJ2-3, with TRBD2 identical over 14 bases. V shed 6 bases, J shed 4 bases, and the junction held 6 bases outside the gene matches. There are 15 residues in the CDR3. Germline V gives CDR1 SQVTM, CDR2 ANQGSEA. The CDR3 DNA reads TGCAGCGTAGTGGGACTAGCGGGAGTTTCAGATACGCAGTATTTT. Its protein product is CSVVGLAGVSDTQYF.

This chain uses TRBV28 with TRBJ2-1; D ambiguous. The CDR3 extends over 12 amino acids. V gave up 6 bases and J gave up 7 bases, with 10 bases separating them. Germline CDR1 and CDR2: MDHEN and SYDVKM. In DNA form, the CDR3 reads TGTGCCAGCAGCTTAGCAGTGAATGAGCAGTTCTTC. Translation gives CASSLAVNEQFF. The full variable domain, with the rest looked up from reference TRBV28 and TRBJ2-1, is DVKVTQSSRYLVKRTGEKVFLECVQDMDHENMFWYRQDPGLGLRLIYFSYDVKMKEKGDIPEGYSVSREKKERFSLILESASTNQTSMYLCASSLAVNEQFFGPGTRLTVL.

This clone came up once. The chain recombines TRBV11-1 with TRBJ2-1; D not certain. The CDR3 covers 15 residues. The ends were cut back, 2 bases at V and 0 bases at J, with 8 bases in the middle. Germline V gene data show CDR1 as SGHAT and CDR2 as FQDESV (reference sequence). DNA of the CDR3: TGTGCCAGCAGCTTAAGTCGGAACTCCTACAATGAGCAGTTCTTC. As protein: CASSLSRNSYNEQFF.

V usage is TRBV10-3 and J usage is TRBJ1-3, with D unclear. The CDR3 extends over 16 amino acids. V was pared by 5 bases and J by 0 bases, with 14 bases between. The germline gives CDR1 ENHRY, CDR2 SYGVKD. Here the CDR3 DNA reads TGTGCCATCAGTAGATCAGGACCTAGCTCTGGAAACACCATATATTTT. This gives the protein CAISRSGPSSGNTIYF.

The chain carries TRBV5-4 and TRBJ2-1; D unclear. CDR1 and CDR2 (germline): SGHNT, YYREEE (reference sequence). The CDR3 covers 12 residues. Trimming pared 5 bases from V and 11 bases from J, leaving 14 bases between. CDR3 nucleotide sequence: TGTGCCAGCAGAGGTGTGACCGGCCAGCAGTTCTTC. It is translated as CASRGVTGQQFF.

The chain is built from TRBV15 and TRBJ2-7, with D possibly being TRBD2 (6 bases). Germline V CDR1 and CDR2: LNHNV, YYDKDF (reference sequence). The CDR3 has 14 amino acids. Trimming pared 0 bases from V and 5 bases from J, leaving 11 bases between. The CDR3 DNA is TGTGCCACCAGCAGAGACCGCGGGGAGCACGAGCAGTACTTC. Its translation: CATSRDRGEHEQYF.

This rearrangement joins TRBV14 to TRBJ1-2; D is possibly TRBD1 (6 bases). V was trimmed by 4 bases and J by 9 bases, leaving 18 bases between them. CDR1 is SGHDN and CDR2 is FVKESK in the germline V gene. The CDR3 runs to 14 residues. The CDR3 nucleotides read TGTGCCAGCAGCCCCCTGGGGGGGGCGTCGAGCTACACCTTC. Amino acid sequence: CASSPLGGASSYTF.

The chain has TRBV2 and TRBJ2-3; D remains ambiguous. V lost 4 bases and J lost 2, with 13 bases in between. The length of the CDR3 is 15 residues. CDR1 is SNHLY, CDR2 FYNNEI, per germline. This chain's CDR3 is CASSGAMGITDTQYF. CDR3 bases: TGTGCCAGCAGTGGAGCTATGGGGATCACAGATACGCAGTATTTT.

In this sample, this clone turned up a few times. The CDR3 is CSASKTEAFF. CDR3 nucleotide sequence: TGCAGTGCGAGTAAGACTGAAGCTTTCTTT. This chain uses TRBV20-1 with TRBJ1-1; D remains ambiguous. CDR3 size: 10 residues. Germline assignment: CDR1 DFQATT and CDR2 SNEGSKA (reference sequence). Between the trimmed V and J ends, which lost 6 bases and 5 bases, there was a span of 7 bases.

V usage is TRBV6-4 and J usage is TRBJ1-1; possible D gene TRBD1, 6 bases. Trimming shortened V by 7 bases and J by 1 base, and 13 bases separated the two germline ends. Germline CDR1 MRHNA, CDR2 SNTAGT. The CDR3 is made up of 14 amino acids. The CDR3 region is CASKYRVENTEAFF. The CDR3 DNA reads as TGTGCCAGCAAGTACAGGGTGGAGAACACTGAAGCTTTCTTT.

There are a few counts of this clone. The chain combines TRBV3-1 (or the pseudogene TRBV3-2) with TRBJ2-7; 13 nucleotides align to TRBD2. Trimming removed 2 bases from V and 0 bases from J; junction bases left unmatched: 10. The CDR3 spans 19 residues. Germline assignment: CDR1 LGHDT and CDR2 YNNKEL (reference sequence). The CDR3 region has the DNA TGTGCCAGCAGCCAATACCGACTAGCGGGAGGTTCCAGCTCCTACGAGCAGTACTTC. It specifies CASSQYRLAGGSSSYEQYF.

The chain links TRBV5-4 to TRBJ1-4; TRBD1 agrees at 8 bases. This CDR3 spans 15 amino acids. Germline lookup yields CDR1 SGHNT and CDR2 YYREEE (reference sequence). V shed 2 bases, J shed 8 bases, and the junction held 8 bases outside the gene matches. For the CDR3, the DNA is TGTGCCAGCAGCTTTACTCTGACAGGGGAAGAAAAACTGTTTTTT. Translation gives CASSFTLTGEEKLFF. The full variable domain, with the rest looked up from reference TRBV5-4 and TRBJ1-4, is ETGVTQSPTHLIKTRGQQVTLRCSSQSGHNTVSWYQQALGQGPQFIFQYYREEENGRGNFPPRFSGLQFPNYSSELNVNALELDDSALYLCASSFTLTGEEKLFFGSGTQLSVL.

Details on this clone: One end of the junction varies from germline; a read error may be responsible. The chain is built from TRBV11-3 and TRBJ2-1, with 7 bases that match TRBD2. The CDR3 is made up of 13 amino acids. CDR1 and CDR2 (germline): SGHNT, YENEEA. The CDR3 reads CASSIGGYTEQFF. The CDR3 DNA reads as TGTGCCAGCAGCATCGGGGGGTACACTGAGCAGTTCTTC.

This clone is a singleton in its sample. The chain carries TRBV20-1 and TRBJ1-2, with a weak D call TRBD1 (5 bases). Trimming left V 5 bases short and J 2 bases short, with 6 bases between. CDR1 DFQATT and CDR2 SNEGSKA come from the germline V gene (reference sequence). This CDR3 has 11 amino acids. CDR3 DNA: TGCAGTGCTGGACAAAACTATGGCTACACCTTC. It codes for CSAGQNYGYTF.

The V and J genes are TRBV5-1 and TRBJ2-7; D ambiguous. The V gene lost 0 bases and the J gene lost 0 bases, with 10 bases spanning the gap. Germline CDR1 is SGHRS and CDR2 is YFSETQ. The CDR3 has 15 residues. The CDR3 is CASSLVAGPSYEQYF. The CDR3 nucleotides read TGCGCCAGCAGCTTGGTGGCTGGGCCCTCCTACGAGCAGTACTTC.

This clone was counted between two and nine times. The rearrangement joins TRBV2 to TRBJ2-7; perhaps TRBD1 as D (6 bases). The CDR3 sequence is 14 residues long. The germline V and J ends were trimmed by 7 bases and 4 bases, with 17 bases remaining between them. Germline V gives CDR1 SNHLY, CDR2 FYNNEI. The CDR3 sequence: CASKTGGAVYEQYF. CDR3 DNA sequence: TGTGCCAGCAAGACAGGTGGGGCCGTATACGAGCAGTACTTC.

The chain couples TRBV30 to TRBJ1-1; the D is unclear. This CDR3 has 13 residues. Trimming took off 2 bases at V and 2 bases at J, with 9 bases between the two ends. CDR1 and CDR2 (germline): GTSNPN, SVGIG (reference sequence). The CDR3 reads CAWSLTYNTEAFF. As DNA, the CDR3 is TGTGCCTGGAGTTTGACATATAACACTGAAGCTTTCTTT.

The table lists this clone with a count of one. The chain recombines TRBV6-5 with TRBJ1-1, with 7 bases identical to TRBD1. This CDR3 contains 15 residues. The germline CDR1 and CDR2 sequences are MNHEY and SVGAGI. V lost 6 bases, J lost 1 base, and 8 bases stayed unmatched. The CDR3 DNA is TGTGCCAGCAGACGGCGACAGGGTGAGAACACTGAAGCTTTCTTT. Encoded protein: CASRRRQGENTEAFF.

The rearrangement links TRBV6-1 to TRBJ1-1; no firm D call. Trimming removed 3 bases at V and 0 bases at J, with 17 bases between. The CDR3 sequence is 17 residues long. The germline gives CDR1 MNHNS, CDR2 SASEGT. The CDR3 DNA sequence: TGTGCCAGCAGTGAGCAGGTGGGAAGATTCATGAACACTGAAGCTTTCTTT. Its translation: CASSEQVGRFMNTEAFF.

As for this clone: One junction end disagrees with the germline gene, perhaps due to a read error. The chain has TRBV20-1 and TRBJ2-1; the D is unclear. This CDR3 has 10 amino acids. The germline gives CDR1 DFQATT, CDR2 SNEGSKA (reference sequence). DNA of the CDR3: TGCAGTGCTAGGCCGCTACTCACCATCTTC. It translates to CSARPLLTIF.

This chain joins TRBV15 and TRBJ2-7; TRBD1 agrees at 8 bases. This CDR3 is built from 17 residues. The junction had 14 bases not matched to a gene; V was cut back by 5 bases and J by 2 bases. Germline assignment: CDR1 LNHNV and CDR2 YYDKDF (reference sequence). CDR3 nucleotide sequence: TGTGCCACCAGCCTAGGGGGGCTCAGGGGGCCCACCTACGAGCAGTACTTC. Its protein is CATSLGGLRGPTYEQYF.